This TCR beta chain was obtained from a study of T-cell reconstitution after alpha-beta-depleted transplantation in children (dated by TCRdb to the mid-2010s). Regarding the research as a whole: The study quantitatively tracked T-cell immune reconstitution after TCRalphabeta/CD19-depleted allogeneic hematopoietic cell transplantation in children using TCR repertoire profiling.

To prepare the library, PCR was applied. Sequenced using an Illumina HiSeq 2500. TCR library preparation used molecular barcoding, with unique molecular identifiers applied to normalize quantification of the TCRbeta repertoire. TCRdb's own reprocessing of the public reads used fastp at Q25 and MiXCR and kept productive beta chains. Rows matching on CDR3 protein sequence are summarized as one entry with the most common DNA and genes. The sample table contains some 550,000 distinct CDR3 sequences; only one count was recorded for around 19% of them. The ten largest make up 3.3% of the sample. Trimming at the junction amounts to 2 bases on V and 0 bases on J, and the germline ends lie 8 bases apart. Based on the germline V gene, the CDR1 and CDR2 sequences are KGHSH and LQKENI. The CDR3 runs 14 amino acids, cysteine and phenylalanine included. Of the read, only the CDR3 DNA is kept; its 42 bases are in frame from base 1.

This clonotype was found a few times. Its recognized antigen is unknown. No qualities accompany the bases; no much larger clone lies one base away. The sequence was obtained from a human donor who donated a stem cell graft to a child with acute lymphoblastic leukemia. This chain joins TRBV18 to TRBJ2-7, and possibly TRBD2, on 6 matching bases. The sequencing here drew on PBMCs from the stem cell graft donor, taken from the stem cell graft. The DNA sequence is TGTGCCAGCTCACCAATGCGGGGCTCCTACGAGCAGTACTTC. This sequence encodes CASSPMRGSYEQYF.